This entry describes one T cell receptor beta chain. The use of a sample-barcoded 5' primer and a J-beta primer mix characterized a second PCR of about 6 to 12 cycles. Each CDR3 protein gets one entry after TCRdb re-called the 5' RACE reads with MiXCR. The table includes more than 650,000 distinct CDR3 sequences, approximately 21% detected once. The CDR3 contains 13 residues. Per the germline V gene, CDR1 is KGHSH and CDR2 is LQKENI. Trimming pared 8 bases from V and 6 bases from J, leaving 16 bases between. The sample originates from a study of blood T cells in healthy people across ages. The TCR comes from a man aged 70 or older in good health. Sequencing input: blood. J is TRBJ1-1 and V is TRBV18; D is uncertain. In DNA form, the CDR3 reads TGTGCCAGCCGAAAGGTGGGCGAGGCTGAAGCTTTCTTT. This gives the protein CASRKVGEAEAFF.